The clone carrying this T cell receptor beta chain was picked up many times. This sample is part of a study of early T cells in non-severe SARS-CoV-2 infection. The CDR3 runs 13 residues. Germline-derived CDR1 and CDR2 are DFQATT and SNEGSKA (reference sequence). Trimming removed 6 bases from V and 7 bases from J, with 15 bases in between. TCRdb used MiXCR to reprocess the 5' RACE reads, holding one entry per CDR3 protein. The sample yields about 41,000 distinct CDR3 sequences, roughly a tenth seen once. This chain uses TRBV20-1 with TRBJ1-4; possibly TRBD1 for D (5 bases). Material for sequencing was whole blood. This receptor was identified in an adult who was a healthcare worker with PCR-confirmed SARS-CoV-2 infection or an uninfected control (not recorded which). The CDR3 region is CSAPAGRVEKLFF. DNA for the CDR3: TGCAGTGCCCCGGCGGGACGGGTTGAAAAACTGTTTTTT.